The 25 T cell receptor beta chains given below trace back to one sample, sequenced in a study of beta chain features in type 1 diabetes. Investigators reverse transcribed all isolated RNA, so they sequenced expressed TCRB transcripts. The protocol was immunoSEQ multiplex PCR, while the TCRdb copy is restricted to in-frame clones and leaves out a portion. The profile covers about 620,000 clones, with less than 20% appearing a single time and about 0.086% taken by the ten largest. Input material: naive CD4+ T cells from blood. The receptors derive from a man younger than 35 in good health.

The V and J genes are TRBV6-5 and TRBJ1-5; 7 positions agree with TRBD1. The germline V gene encodes CDR1 MNHEY and CDR2 SVGAGI. V shed 5 bases and J 2 bases; nucleotides not matched to a gene: 6. The CDR3 sequence is 15 residues long. For the CDR3, the DNA is TGTGCCAGCAGTCTTTACAGGGGCGGCAATCAGCCCCAGCATTTT. Its protein is CASSLYRGGNQPQHF.

V and J are TRBV7-2 and TRBJ1-4; unclear D gene. V was pared by 5 bases and J by 4 bases, with 11 bases between. The CDR3 is 14 residues long. CDR1 is SGHTA, CDR2 FQGNSA, per germline. The CDR3 loop reads CASSPHSSNEKLFF. As DNA, the CDR3 is TGTGCCAGCAGCCCTCACAGTAGTAATGAAAAACTGTTTTTT.

This rearrangement joins TRBV27 to TRBJ2-6; D perhaps matches TRBD1 (5 bases). The CDR3 covers 15 residues. V was cut by 2 bases and J by 4 bases, with 9 bases left in between. Germline CDR1 is MNHEY and CDR2 is SMNVEV (reference sequence). CDR3 loop: CASSLEGVGANVLTF. CDR3 DNA sequence: TGTGCCAGCAGTTTAGAAGGGGTCGGGGCCAACGTCCTGACTTTC.

The chain joins TRBV27 to TRBJ1-2, with 7 nucleotides matching TRBD1. J gave up 3 bases and V 3 bases, and 10 bases lay outside the gene matches. The germline CDR1 and CDR2 sequences are MNHEY and SMNVEV (reference sequence). The CDR3 is 16 amino acids. The CDR3 DNA follows: TGTGCCAGCAGTTTCGCCAGGGGGATATCTCACTATGGCTACACCTTC. Amino acids: CASSFARGISHYGYTF.

As to this clone: The sample carries other DNA sequences with the same CDR3. The genes are TRBV28 and TRBJ2-5; D remains unclear. This CDR3 has 12 amino acids. The germline V gene encodes CDR1 MDHEN and CDR2 SYDVKM. V dropped 4 bases and J dropped 2 bases, with 5 bases sitting between them. The chain's CDR3 is CASSSGQETQYF. In nucleotides, the CDR3 is TGTGCCAGCAGTTCAGGACAAGAGACCCAGTACTTC.

This clone was counted only a few times. At the DNA level, this CDR3 is encoded by other sequences in the same sample as well. The genes are TRBV29-1 and TRBJ2-7; D uncertain. Germline lookup yields CDR1 SQVTM and CDR2 ANQGSEA. V shed 6 bases and J shed 3 bases, with 9 bases lying between them. The CDR3 is made up of 11 amino acids. The CDR3 loop reads CSVASSYEQYF. The CDR3 DNA follows: TGCAGCGTCGCCTCAAGCTACGAGCAGTACTTC.

The rearrangement joins TRBV5-1 to TRBJ2-5; no clear D gene. This CDR3 is built from 14 residues. Germline CDR1 and CDR2: SGHRS and YFSETQ. V lost 4 bases, J lost 1 base, and 11 bases lay in between. The CDR3 sequence is CASSGVMGQETQYF. CDR3 DNA sequence: TGCGCCAGCAGCGGTGTCATGGGCCAAGAGACCCAGTACTTC.

This clone turned up a few times. Other DNA sequences in the same sample also yield this CDR3. The chain has TRBV9 and TRBJ2-1; D call uncertain. Germline V gene lookup returns CDR1 SGDLS and CDR2 YYNGEE. Trimming took off 0 bases at V and 0 bases at J, with 7 bases between the two ends. The CDR3 is 15 amino acids. The CDR3 nucleotides read TGTGCCAGCAGCGTAGCGGTGAGCTCCTACAATGAGCAGTTCTTC. Amino acid sequence: CASSVAVSSYNEQFF.

Only a few counts were recorded for this clone. The genes are TRBV14 and TRBJ1-1; TRBD1 might be the D (5 bases). CDR3 length: 14 amino acids. V lost 5 bases and J lost 3, with 13 bases in between. Germline loops: CDR1 SGHDN, CDR2 FVKESK. The CDR3 region is CASSKRPGHTEAFF. The DNA for the CDR3 is TGTGCCAGCAGCAAGAGACCAGGGCACACTGAAGCTTTCTTT.

The genes are TRBV7-9 and TRBJ1-2; possibly TRBD1 for D (5 bases). With 1 base removed from V and 6 bases from J, the gap between germline ends came to 12 bases. Germline assignment: CDR1 SEHNR and CDR2 FQNEAQ (reference sequence). CDR3 length: 14 amino acids. CDR3 DNA sequence: TGTGCCAGCAGCTTAGAAGGCAGGGTGAATGGCTACACCTTC. Protein product: CASSLEGRVNGYTF.

This clone was seen more than once but under ten times. The chain employs TRBV18 and TRBJ1-5, with TRBD1 matching over 8 bases. CDR1 and CDR2 from the germline V gene are KGHSH and LQKENI. The CDR3 extends over 14 amino acids. V lost 6 bases to trimming and J lost 4 bases; unmatched junction nucleotides: 5. The CDR3 region has the DNA TGTGCCAGCTCCCCAGACAGGGGAAATCAGCCCCAGCATTTT. Its protein is CASSPDRGNQPQHF.

This clone was found a few times. The CDR3 DNA follows: TGTGCCAGCAGCTTAGGGACCCCGGGAAATGAGCAGTTCTTC. It codes for CASSLGTPGNEQFF. The V and J genes are TRBV5-4 and TRBJ2-1; TRBD1 or TRBD2 may be the D gene (5 bases each). The length of the CDR3 is 14 residues. The V and J ends lost 2 bases and 7 bases respectively, with 13 bases between them. The V gene's germline CDR1 is SGHNT and CDR2 YYREEE (reference sequence).

This clone turned up a few times. The chain employs TRBV6-5 and TRBJ2-5; 8 nucleotides align to TRBD2. Unmatched junction bases numbered 5, after V lost 0 bases and J lost 2 bases. The CDR3 is 16 amino acids. CDR1 and CDR2 from the germline V gene are MNHEY and SVGAGI. The CDR3 DNA sequence: TGTGCCAGCAGTTACTCCTCCGGGAGGGGACAAGAGACCCAGTACTTC. It translates to CASSYSSGRGQETQYF.

This clone was picked up a small number of times. This chain joins TRBV6-5 and TRBJ1-5, with a weak D call TRBD1 (5 bases). Germline loops: CDR1 MNHEY, CDR2 SVGAGI. This CDR3 region has 14 residues. V lost 6 bases and J lost 4, with 13 bases in between. The CDR3 reads CASRDTIGNQPQHF. The CDR3 DNA reads TGTGCCAGCAGGGACACTATAGGGAATCAGCCCCAGCATTTT.

The CDR3 DNA sequence: TGTGCCAGTAGTCGTGGGACATCTTTCTACGAGCAGTACTTC. Amino acids: CASSRGTSFYEQYF. The chain links TRBV19 to TRBJ2-7; tentative D call: TRBD1 (6 bases). The germline gives CDR1 LNHDA, CDR2 SQIVND (reference sequence). Trimming shortened V by 5 bases and J by 3 bases, and 14 bases separated the two germline ends. The CDR3 extends over 14 amino acids.

The chain joins TRBV10-3 to TRBJ1-6, with no clear D. The CDR3 is made up of 15 amino acids. Germline CDR1 is ENHRY and CDR2 is SYGVKD. V was pared by 3 bases and J by 4 bases, with 10 bases between. The DNA for the CDR3 is TGTGCCATCAGTGAATGGGGAGATTATAATTCACCCCTCCACTTT. Translated, it gives CAISEWGDYNSPLHF.

The chain carries TRBV29-1 and TRBJ2-5; tentatively, D is TRBD1 (5 bases). Germline V gives CDR1 SQVTM, CDR2 ANQGSEA. The germline V and J ends were trimmed by 2 bases and 2 bases, with 12 bases remaining between them. The CDR3 has 14 residues. The CDR3 protein is CSVERSTVQETQYF. DNA for the CDR3: TGCAGCGTTGAAAGGTCGACAGTACAAGAGACCCAGTACTTC.

A remark on this clone: The junction does not match germline at one end; this may be a read error. The chain couples TRBV27 to TRBJ2-7; D ambiguous. Per the germline V gene, CDR1 is MNHEY and CDR2 is SMNVEV (reference sequence). The CDR3 sequence is 16 residues long. CDR3 residues: CASSLSLRRQIGEQYF. Written as DNA, the CDR3 is TGTGCCAGCAGTCTATCTCTCAGGAGACAAATTGGCGAGCAGTACTTC.

This clone was detected only a few times. This chain links TRBV15 with TRBJ1-1; D is possibly TRBD1 (5 bases). V lost 4 bases and J lost 4, with 16 bases in between. This CDR3 is 15 amino acids long. Germline V gene data show CDR1 as LNHNV and CDR2 as YYDKDF (reference sequence). The CDR3 protein is CATSTRQLRLTEAFF. The CDR3 nucleotides are TGTGCCACCAGCACTAGACAGTTACGTCTCACTGAAGCTTTCTTT.

This clone has a handful of counts. This chain joins TRBV7-2 and TRBJ2-7; unclear D gene. Trimming stripped 2 bases from V and 5 bases from J, with 10 bases between. The CDR3 has 13 amino acids. The V gene's germline CDR1 is SGHTA and CDR2 FQGNSA. As DNA, the CDR3 is TGTGCCAGCAGCTTAAAGAGGTCTCACGAGCAGTACTTC. Amino acid sequence: CASSLKRSHEQYF.

For the CDR3, the DNA is TGTGCCAGCAGCCGGGGACAGGCTAACACTGAAGCTTTCTTT. Its translation: CASSRGQANTEAFF. The chain recombines TRBV5-4 with TRBJ1-1; 8 bases are shared with TRBD1. The CDR3 is 14 amino acids. Germline V gene lookup returns CDR1 SGHNT and CDR2 YYREEE (reference sequence). Trimming took 4 bases from V and 2 from J; bases not matched to a gene: 4.

The chain uses TRBV7-2 and TRBJ2-7; 12 nucleotides align to TRBD1. V lost 6 bases to trimming and J lost 6 bases; unmatched junction nucleotides: 9. The CDR3 covers 15 residues. Germline assignment: CDR1 SGHTA and CDR2 FQGNSA. CDR3 protein: CASRFGTGGYSEQYF. The CDR3 region has the DNA TGTGCCAGCAGGTTTGGGACAGGGGGCTATTCCGAGCAGTACTTC.

The DNA of the CDR3 is TGCAGCGTTGGATCGAGGGGGCCCACCTACAATGAGCAGTTCTTC. This gives the protein CSVGSRGPTYNEQFF. The gene calls are TRBV29-1 and TRBJ2-1, with 7 bases matching TRBD1. Germline lookup yields CDR1 SQVTM and CDR2 ANQGSEA. The CDR3 totals 15 residues. With 4 bases clipped from V and 2 bases from J, the junction kept 8 bases outside the gene matches.

The rearrangement uses TRBV7-9 and TRBJ2-5; D not certain. Between the trimmed V and J ends, which lost 1 base and 1 base, there was a span of 7 bases. The CDR3 is 14 residues long. Per the germline V gene, CDR1 is SEHNR and CDR2 is FQNEAQ (reference sequence). CDR3 nucleotide sequence: TGTGCCAGCAGCTTAGTAGGCAGCCAAGAGACCCAGTACTTC. Translated, it gives CASSLVGSQETQYF. The complete variable domain, with remaining parts taken from reference TRBV7-9 and TRBJ2-5, reads DTGVSQNPRHKITKRGQNVTFRCDPISEHNRLYWYRQTLGQGPEFLTYFQNEAQLEKSRLLSDRFSAERPKGSFSTLEIQRTEQGDSAMYLCASSLVGSQETQYFGPGTRLLVL.

This clone showed up just a few times. The chain recombines TRBV6-8 with TRBJ1-4; D is unclear. From germline, CDR1 is MNHGY and CDR2 SAAAGT. V was shortened by 6 bases and J by 0 bases, with 8 bases between the two germline ends. This CDR3 has 14 residues. Here the CDR3 reads CASSSTPTNEKLFF. In DNA, the CDR3 is TGTGCCAGCAGCTCGACACCAACTAATGAAAAACTGTTTTTT.